This T cell receptor (beta chain) was retrieved from a study of blood T cell repertoires in COVID-19. Across the study: Spain, Italy and the United States supplied samples that represented acute and convalescent COVID-19. T cells, B-cell-depleted T cells, or PBMCs provided the cDNA or gDNA that served as material.

In the original analysis: The authors estimated nucleated cell counts from reference gene primer amplification. Libraries were prepared by immunoSEQ multiplex PCR; TCRdb keeps only in-frame clonotypes and omits some of them. V and J calls and clone size are copied from that table; D and trimming were computed from the DNA. The profile shows 250,000 to 300,000 clones, 88% of them singletons. Participants had their cohort set by participant-reported clinical history. Looked up from germline, CDR1 is MRHNA and CDR2 is SNTAGT. Deletions cut 7 bases from V and 7 bases from J, with 11 bases between. CDR3 length equals 12 residues.

The TCR sequence derives from a woman aged 55-69 years in a cohort exposed to, infected with or recovered from COVID-19 (not recorded which). The V gene is TRBV6-4, the J gene TRBJ1-5; possible D gene TRBD1, 5 bases. Source material: PBMCs or T cells enriched from blood (not recorded which). The CDR3 DNA is TGTGCCAGCAAAACGGGGGACCAGCCCCAGCATTTT. Its translation: CASKTGDQPQHF.